The 9 T cell receptor beta chains in this list originate from one sample, sequenced in a study of neurological immune-mediated disorders. Time point of the sample: longitudinal time-point 3. TCRdb re-called the 5' RACE reads with MiXCR, one entry per CDR3 protein. This table has 84,000 or so distinct CDR3 sequences, around 4.7% appearing once. The sample was PBMCs. The receptor source for this set is a woman in her sixties with multiple sclerosis.

As concerns this clonotype: It may be a read error: a sequence one base away is much more abundant. The chain combines TRBV24-1 with TRBJ2-2; tentatively, D is TRBD1 (5 bases). The germline V gene has CDR1 KGHDR and CDR2 SFDVKD. This CDR3 region has 14 residues. The CDR3 protein is CATGDSPNTRELFF. In nucleotides, the CDR3 is TGTGCCACCGGAGACAGTCCGAACACCCGGGAGCTGTTTTTT.

This clonotype was seen ten or more times. The J gene is TRBJ2-7, the V gene TRBV7-2; no reliable D call. The germline gives CDR1 SGHTA, CDR2 FQGNSA. There are 14 residues in the CDR3. The V end was cut by 1 base, the J end by 5 bases, with 12 bases between. This CDR3 reads CASSLGPGTHEQYF. The CDR3 nucleotides read TGTGCCAGCAGCTTAGGACCGGGTACCCACGAGCAGTACTTC.

In this sample, this clonotype turned up many times. The chain combines TRBV24-1 with TRBJ2-3; 9 bases match TRBD1. Germline loops: CDR1 KGHDR, CDR2 SFDVKD. V was pared by 5 bases and J by 2 bases, with 13 bases of the junction left unmatched. The CDR3 sequence is 18 residues long. CDR3 bases: TGTGCCACCAGTGGCCATACTCTTTGGACAGGGGACACAGATACGCAGTATTTT. Protein product: CATSGHTLWTGDTDTQYF.

This clonotype was recorded many times. The genes are TRBV20-1 and TRBJ2-1; D is perhaps TRBD2 (5 bases). Germline CDR1 DFQATT, CDR2 SNEGSKA (reference sequence). The CDR3 loop spans 11 amino acids. V lost 7 bases and J lost 7, with 11 bases in between. The CDR3 loop is CSEKGGNEQFF. As DNA, the CDR3 is TGCAGTGAAAAGGGCGGGAATGAGCAGTTCTTC.

In its sample, this clonotype was seen many times. The rearrangement links TRBV29-1 to TRBJ1-1; D is perhaps TRBD1 (6 bases). V dropped 7 bases and J dropped 0 bases, with 15 bases sitting between them. This CDR3 contains 14 residues. Germline CDR1 is SQVTM and CDR2 is ANQGSEA. The CDR3 sequence is CSGLRAGVNTEAFF. Here the CDR3 DNA reads TGCAGCGGGCTGAGGGCAGGGGTGAACACTGAAGCTTTCTTT.

The table lists this clonotype with many counts. This chain links TRBV7-6 with TRBJ1-1; D is unresolved. The CDR3 is 15 residues long. Germline V CDR1 and CDR2: SGHVS, FNYEAQ. V dropped 5 bases and J dropped 0 bases, with 13 bases sitting between them. CDR3 sequence: CASSERYSMNTEAFF. CDR3 DNA sequence: TGTGCCAGCAGCGAGAGGTACAGCATGAACACTGAAGCTTTCTTT.

This clonotype was observed at least ten times. The chain has TRBV24-1 and TRBJ2-1; 8 bases are shared with TRBD2. V lost 6 bases and J lost 5; bases outside the gene matches: 5. The CDR3 length is 14 residues. Germline V gene lookup returns CDR1 KGHDR and CDR2 SFDVKD. The CDR3 region has the DNA TGTGCCACCAGTTCCGGGACTAGTCACAATGAGCAGTTCTTC. It is translated as CATSSGTSHNEQFF.

In its sample, this clonotype was seen many times. This sequence joins TRBV18 and TRBJ2-1, with no clear D. The CDR3 loop spans 12 amino acids. Per germline, CDR1 KGHSH and CDR2 LQKENI. With 1 base removed from V and 8 bases from J, the gap between germline ends came to 6 bases. CDR3 region: CASSPLGDEQFF. Written as DNA, the CDR3 is TGTGCCAGCTCACCACTTGGGGATGAGCAGTTCTTC.

This clonotype was seen ten or more times. The J gene is TRBJ2-1, the V gene TRBV15; 9 nucleotides line up with TRBD1. The V gene's germline CDR1 is LNHNV and CDR2 YYDKDF (reference sequence). The CDR3 is 17 residues long. Trimming took 0 bases from V and 7 from J; bases not matched to a gene: 10. The CDR3 protein is CATSRDPGQGKDNEQFF. In nucleotides, the CDR3 is TGTGCCACCAGCAGAGATCCCGGACAGGGGAAAGATAATGAGCAGTTCTTC.